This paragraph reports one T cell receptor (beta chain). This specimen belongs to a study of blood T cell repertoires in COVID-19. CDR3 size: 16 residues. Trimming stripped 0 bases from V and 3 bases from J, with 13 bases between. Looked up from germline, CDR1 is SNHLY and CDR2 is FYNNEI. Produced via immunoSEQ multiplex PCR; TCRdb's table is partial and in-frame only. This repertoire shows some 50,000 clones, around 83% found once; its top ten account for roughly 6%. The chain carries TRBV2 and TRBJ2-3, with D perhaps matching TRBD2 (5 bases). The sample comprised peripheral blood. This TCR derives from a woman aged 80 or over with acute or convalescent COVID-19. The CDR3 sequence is CASSEAPGVGTDTQYF. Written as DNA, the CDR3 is TGTGCCAGCAGTGAAGCACCCGGGGTCGGAACAGATACGCAGTATTTT.